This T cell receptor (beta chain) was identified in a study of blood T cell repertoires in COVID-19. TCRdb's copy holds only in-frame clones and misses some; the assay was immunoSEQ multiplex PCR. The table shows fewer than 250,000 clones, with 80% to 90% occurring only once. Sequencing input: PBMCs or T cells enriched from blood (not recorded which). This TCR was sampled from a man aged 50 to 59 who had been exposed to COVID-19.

The CDR3 reads CASSPSPGVSGNTIYF. The CDR3 bases are TGTGCCAGCTCACCGTCTCCGGGAGTCTCTGGAAACACCATATATTTT. The V and J genes are TRBV18 and TRBJ1-3; D unresolved. With 3 bases removed from V and 0 bases from J, the gap between germline ends came to 12 bases. Germline V lookup: CDR1 KGHSH, CDR2 LQKENI. This CDR3 region has 16 residues. Combining the CDR3 with reference TRBV18 and TRBJ1-3 gives the whole variable domain NAGVMQNPRHLVRRRGQEARLRCSPMKGHSHVYWYRQLPEEGLKFMVYLQKENIIDESGMPKERFSAEFPKEGPSILRIQQVVRGDSAAYFCASSPSPGVSGNTIYFGEGSWLTVV.